Sequencing of this TCR beta chain was carried out in a study of cytomegalovirus exposure and HLA in healthy donors. The study, taken as a whole, reports: In a later analysis, TCR beta V- and J-gene trimming was associated with a missense DCLRE1C variant.

On this clone itself: Its antigen is unknown.

PCR involved 60 Vbeta and 13 Jbeta primers. The table came from immunoSEQ multiplex PCR; TCRdb's copy has only in-frame clones and leaves some out. The table lists over 150,000 clones, around 88% of them singletons. V dropped 1 base and J dropped 4; count of bases not matched to a gene: 6. The CDR3 loop spans 17 amino acids. CDR1 and CDR2 (germline): SGHTA, FQGNSA. The origin of this receptor is a woman between 25 and 40 years old in good health and CMV-seronegative. The source material was PBMCs. This chain uses TRBV7-2 with TRBJ2-2; 10 bases fit TRBD2. The CDR3 is CASSLVLAGALTGELFF. The CDR3 bases are TGTGCCAGCAGCTTAGTCCTAGCGGGGGCCCTCACCGGGGAGCTGTTTTTT.